These 16 T cell receptor beta chains share one sample of origin, sequenced in a study of low-dose radiotherapy and immunotherapy resistance in tumors. A roughly 20-cycle PCR with a constant-region primer and V-primer adapter amplified TCRs. TCRdb re-derived calls from the reads in MiXCR, one entry per CDR3 protein. The sample shows approximately 52,000 distinct CDR3 sequences, 33% of them seen only once. Described time point: after trial treatment. Treatment here: LDRT plus nivolumab, ipilimumab, low-dose cyclophosphamide and aspirin (RACIN trial). The sequences come from PBMCs, collected after low-dose radiotherapy plus immunotherapy. The receptors here all came from a male donor with rectosigmoid adenocarcinoma.

In this sample, this clonotype turned up many times. The V and J genes are TRBV12-3 or TRBV12-4 and TRBJ2-3, with 10 bases that match TRBD2. V dropped 6 bases and J dropped 3; count of bases not matched to a gene: 12. The CDR3 is 17 amino acids. This CDR3 is CASSLRTSGVGTDTQYF. Here the CDR3 DNA reads TGTGCCAGCAGCCTCAGGACTAGCGGAGTCGGAACAGATACGCAGTATTTT.

The CDR3: CASSISGGGSNEQFF. The CDR3 coding sequence is TGTGCCAGCAGTATTAGCGGGGGGGGGAGCAATGAGCAGTTCTTC. The chain uses TRBV2 and TRBJ2-1; the match to TRBD2 covers 11 bases. With V trimmed by 5 bases and J by 6 bases, 6 bases remained unmatched. The CDR3 covers 15 residues. The germline V gene encodes CDR1 SNHLY and CDR2 FYNNEI.

The chain has TRBV5-1 and TRBJ1-5, with unresolved D. Trimming removed 0 bases at V and 2 bases at J, with 12 bases between. Germline V CDR1 and CDR2: SGHRS, YFSETQ. The CDR3 loop spans 16 amino acids. The CDR3 sequence is CASSLGPLGGNQPQHF. The CDR3 DNA reads TGCGCCAGCAGCTTGGGACCCCTGGGCGGCAATCAGCCCCAGCATTTT.

This clonotype was observed many times. The rearrangement links TRBV14 to TRBJ1-6; no definite D call. This CDR3 contains 13 residues. Trimming took 3 bases from V and 10 from J, leaving 10 bases between them. Germline V gene sequence: CDR1 SGHDN, CDR2 FVKESK. CDR3 coding DNA: TGTGCCAGCAGCCACAGAGGAGGATCACCCCTCCACTTT. This sequence encodes CASSHRGGSPLHF.

This clonotype has a count of ten or more. This rearrangement joins TRBV5-1 to TRBJ2-1; D gene ambiguous. CDR3 length equals 16 residues. V lost 4 bases to trimming and J lost 0 bases, with 14 bases between them. Germline-derived CDR1 and CDR2 are SGHRS and YFSETQ. CDR3 sequence: CASSPETGPSYNEQFF. CDR3 DNA: TGCGCCAGCAGCCCCGAAACGGGCCCCTCCTACAATGAGCAGTTCTTC.

The genes are TRBV5-1 and TRBJ2-1; 15 bases fit TRBD2. Unmatched junction bases numbered 5, after V lost 3 bases and J lost 4 bases. The germline CDR1 and CDR2 sequences are SGHRS and YFSETQ. This CDR3 is 17 amino acids long. CDR3 nucleotides: TGCGCCAGCAGCTGGACTAGCGGGAGGGCGGGGTACAATGAGCAGTTCTTC. Translation gives CASSWTSGRAGYNEQFF.

This clonotype was seen repeatedly, ten times or more. The chain uses TRBV19 and TRBJ1-4; tentative D call: TRBD1 (5 bases). The germline V and J ends were trimmed by 5 bases and 6 bases, with 13 bases remaining between them. The CDR3 is 14 residues long. CDR1 LNHDA and CDR2 SQIVND come from the germline V gene (reference sequence). The CDR3 loop reads CASSPGTADEKLFF. The CDR3 nucleotides are TGTGCCAGTAGTCCCGGGACGGCGGATGAAAAACTGTTTTTT.

The chain combines TRBV4-3 with TRBJ2-1, with 10 bases fitting TRBD2. V was clipped by 2 bases and J by 5 bases; unmatched bases: 6. The CDR3 length is 16 residues. CDR1 LGHNA and CDR2 YSLEER come from the germline V gene. CDR3 loop: CASSQFLAGANNEQFF. In DNA form, the CDR3 reads TGCGCCAGCAGCCAATTCCTAGCGGGGGCTAACAATGAGCAGTTCTTC.

The J gene is TRBJ2-3, the V gene TRBV21-1; the DNA was not compared with TRBD1, the D call given in the table. TRBV21-1 is a known pseudogene. The CDR3 loop spans 17 amino acids. The CDR3 sequence: CASSKTGPLGSTDTQYF. The CDR3 bases are TGTGCCAGCAGCAAAACGGGACCCCTAGGCAGCACAGATACGCAGTATTTT.

This clonotype occurred many times. The chain joins TRBV6-4 to TRBJ2-3; D not certain. The V gene's germline CDR1 is MRHNA and CDR2 SNTAGT. The CDR3 spans 14 residues. Trimming removed 2 bases from V and 0 bases from J, with 6 bases in between. The CDR3 coding sequence is TGTGCCAGCAGTGACGAGAAAAGCACAGATACGCAGTATTTT. This sequence encodes CASSDEKSTDTQYF.

The rearrangement joins TRBV3-1 to TRBJ2-1; tentative D call: TRBD2 (5 bases). The V gene's germline CDR1 is LGHDT and CDR2 YNNKEL (reference sequence). This CDR3 has 16 residues. V shed 0 bases and J shed 0 bases, with 9 bases lying between them. DNA for the CDR3: TGTGCCAGCAGCCAAGATGGTGGGAGCTCCTACAATGAGCAGTTCTTC. Translated, it gives CASSQDGGSSYNEQFF.

The gene calls are TRBV5-3 and TRBJ1-1; tentatively, D is TRBD1 (5 bases). TRBV5-3 is an open reading frame, and its role is uncertain. With 8 bases removed from V and 5 bases from J, the gap between germline ends came to 22 bases. The CDR3 covers 15 residues. In nucleotides, the CDR3 is TGTGCCAGCAGCCCCCGGAACACCGGGGGGACTGAAGCTTTCTTT. It encodes CASSPRNTGGTEAFF.

About this clonotype: The junction differs from germline at one of its ends, possibly a read error. The rearrangement links TRBV11-2 to TRBJ1-3; no reliable D call. The germline V gene has CDR1 SGHAT and CDR2 FQNNGV. The CDR3 sequence is 14 residues long. CDR3 sequence reads: CASSSTRSGYTIYF. The CDR3 DNA sequence: TGTGCCAGCAGCTCCACACGCTCTGGATACACCATATATTTT.

The V and J genes are TRBV7-2 and TRBJ2-7; 8 nucleotides align to TRBD1. The V gene's germline CDR1 is SGHTA and CDR2 FQGNSA. This CDR3 comprises 15 residues. Trimming removed 5 bases from V and 1 base from J; junction bases left unmatched: 7. This CDR3 reads CASSPAGGISYEQYF. In nucleotides, the CDR3 is TGTGCCAGCAGCCCAGCAGGGGGCATATCCTACGAGCAGTACTTC.

This clonotype was recorded many times. The chain combines TRBV6-2 or TRBV6-3 with TRBJ1-1; 9 bases fit TRBD1. Germline loops: CDR1 MNHEY, CDR2 SVGEGT. The length of the CDR3 is 13 residues. V lost 7 bases, J lost 5 bases, and 5 bases stayed unmatched. CDR3 DNA: TGTGCCAGCAACGGACAGGGGTATACTGAAGCTTTCTTT. It specifies CASNGQGYTEAFF.

This clonotype was seen at least ten times. The V call is TRBV5-1, the J call TRBJ2-7; a possible D gene is TRBD2 (6 bases). This CDR3 spans 15 amino acids. V shed 0 bases and J shed 2 bases, with 12 bases lying between them. Germline V gene sequence: CDR1 SGHRS, CDR2 YFSETQ. The CDR3 DNA sequence: TGCGCCAGCAGCTTGGACGGGAGTCGAACCTACGAGCAGTACTTC. Amino acids: CASSLDGSRTYEQYF. Using reference TRBV5-1 and TRBJ2-7 for the parts outside the CDR3, the full variable domain is KAGVTQTPRYLIKTRGQQVTLSCSPISGHRSVSWYQQTPGQGLQFLFEYFSETQRNKGNFPGRFSGRQFSNSRSEMNVSTLELGDSALYLCASSLDGSRTYEQYFGPGTRLTVT.